This TCR beta chain was obtained from a study of T cells in women clearing cervical HPV infection. Study results and limitations: Timing of associations relative to infection is unclear; T-cell subsets were not isolated.

TCRdb's copy holds only in-frame clones and misses some; the assay was immunoSEQ multiplex PCR. The sample's table shows 25,000 to 35,000 clones. The CDR3 is 16 amino acids. Germline loops: CDR1 SGHRS, CDR2 YFSETQ. A remark on this clone: The antigen remains unidentified. One end of the junction fails to match germline, which may point to a read error. The CDR3 goes on 3 residues after the read ends, and that part is filled in from the germline J gene. Other DNA sequences of this sample code for an identical CDR3.

The sequenced material came from blood buffy coat. The receptor was isolated from a woman between 18 and 75 years old with a cervical HPV16 infection that either progressed to CIN3+ or cleared (not recorded which). The J gene is TRBJ1-3, the V gene TRBV5-1; 7 nucleotides align to TRBD1. The CDR3 region is CASSLAQGESGNTIYF. CDR3 bases read: TGCGCCAGCAGCTTGGCCCAGGGGGAATCCGGAAACACA.